A selection of T cell receptor beta chains follows, all from one sample in a study of T-cell reconstitution after alpha-beta-depleted transplantation in children. TCRdb re-called the PCR reads through MiXCR, storing one row per CDR3 protein. The sample yields hundreds of thousands of distinct CDR3 sequences, 8% to 11% seen once. The sequencing here drew on PBMCs from the stem cell graft donor, taken from the stem cell graft. These receptors all come from a human donor who donated a stem cell graft to a child with acute myeloid leukemia. CDR3s include the opening cysteine and the closing phenylalanine or tryptophan. D genes are given only for firm matches. Some rows have no size entry. The others give once, few or many, or a class for an expanded clone.

v_gene: TRBV18; len: 14; abundance: many; d_gene: TRBD1; j_gene: TRBJ1-1; CDR3nt: TGTGCCAGCTCACTACAGGGGGCTGACACTGAAGCTTTCTTT; CDR3aa: CASSLQGADTEAFF
v_gene: TRBV29-1; len: 14; abundance: many; d_gene: -; j_gene: TRBJ2-3; CDR3nt: TGCAGCGTTGAAGAGGGAAGGGGGAGAGATACGCAGTATTTT; CDR3aa: CSVEEGRGRDTQYF
v_gene: TRBV29-1; len: 12; abundance: few; d_gene: -; j_gene: TRBJ2-1; CDR3nt: TGCAGCGTTGACCCAGGACACAATGAGCAGTTCTTC; CDR3aa: CSVDPGHNEQFF
v_gene: TRBV5-1; len: 12; abundance: many; d_gene: -; j_gene: TRBJ2-3; CDR3nt: TGCGCCAGCAGCCTCCTCTCGGGAGCGCAGTATTTT; CDR3aa: CASSLLSGAQYF
v_gene: TRBV3-1; len: 11; abundance: many; d_gene: -; j_gene: TRBJ2-1; CDR3nt: TGTGCCAGCAGAAGAGGAGGTGAGCAGTTCTTC; CDR3aa: CASRRGGEQFF
v_gene: TRBV7-2; len: 14; abundance: few; d_gene: -; j_gene: TRBJ2-7; CDR3nt: TGTGCCAGCAGCCCCCAAAAGAGCTCCTACGAGCAGTACTTC; CDR3aa: CASSPQKSSYEQYF
v_gene: TRBV29-1; len: 12; abundance: few; d_gene: -; j_gene: TRBJ2-2; CDR3nt: TGCAGCGCACAGGGTGCGGGCGGGGAGCTGTTTTTT; CDR3aa: CSAQGAGGELFF
v_gene: TRBV12-3/TRBV12-4; len: 14; abundance: few; d_gene: -; j_gene: TRBJ1-2; CDR3nt: TGTGCCAGCAGTTCCGCAGGGGCCATCTATGGCTACACCTTC; CDR3aa: CASSSAGAIYGYTF
v_gene: TRBV6-1; len: 15; abundance: many; d_gene: TRBD1; j_gene: TRBJ2-2; CDR3nt: TGTGCCAGCAGCGACAGGGGGCGATTAACCGGGGAGCTGTTTTTT; CDR3aa: CASSDRGRLTGELFF
v_gene: TRBV30; len: 14; abundance: -; d_gene: -; j_gene: TRBJ1-3; CDR3nt: TGTGCCTGGAGTCCCTCGGGCGGTGGAAACACCATATATTTT; CDR3aa: CAWSPSGGGNTIYF
v_gene: TRBV7-2; len: 17; abundance: -; d_gene: -; j_gene: TRBJ2-1; CDR3nt: TGTGCCAGCAGCCGAAGTCGTTCGGAAGGCTCCTACAATGAGCAGTTCTTC; CDR3aa: CASSRSRSEGSYNEQFF
v_gene: TRBV5-1; len: 15; abundance: few; d_gene: -; j_gene: TRBJ1-2; CDR3nt: TGCGCCAGCAGCTACCAGACAGACACTAACTATGGCTACACCTTC; CDR3aa: CASSYQTDTNYGYTF
v_gene: TRBV20-1; len: 15; abundance: few; d_gene: TRBD1; j_gene: TRBJ2-6; CDR3nt: TGCAGTGCGGGACAGGGGACCGGTGGGGCCAACGTCCTGACTTTC; CDR3aa: CSAGQGTGGANVLTF
v_gene: TRBV5-1; len: 14; abundance: many; d_gene: -; j_gene: TRBJ2-7; CDR3nt: TGCGCCAGCAGCCCCCGTTGGGGAACCTACGAGCAGTACTTC; CDR3aa: CASSPRWGTYEQYF
v_gene: TRBV7-6; len: 17; abundance: many; d_gene: TRBD2; j_gene: TRBJ2-1; CDR3nt: TGTGCCAGCAGATCCTCGGGACTAGCGATTGGAGACAATGAGCAGTTCTTC; CDR3aa: CASRSSGLAIGDNEQFF
v_gene: TRBV28; len: 15; abundance: -; d_gene: TRBD1; j_gene: TRBJ1-2; CDR3nt: TGTGCCAGCACCGTCGGACAGGGGACCAACTATGGCTACACCTTC; CDR3aa: CASTVGQGTNYGYTF
v_gene: TRBV12-3/TRBV12-4; len: 13; abundance: many; d_gene: -; j_gene: TRBJ2-7; CDR3nt: TGTGCCAGCAGCAACGGAATCGGGTCCGAGCAGTACTTC; CDR3aa: CASSNGIGSEQYF
v_gene: TRBV7-3; len: 15; abundance: -; d_gene: TRBD2; j_gene: TRBJ2-2; CDR3nt: TGTGCCAGCAGGCGCGGGGGTTCGAACACCGGGGAGCTGTTTTTT; CDR3aa: CASRRGGSNTGELFF
v_gene: TRBV7-2; len: 15; abundance: -; d_gene: -; j_gene: TRBJ2-3; CDR3nt: TGTGCCAGCAGCTTATACGGGGGAGTCACAGATACGCAGTATTTT; CDR3aa: CASSLYGGVTDTQYF
v_gene: TRBV6-1; len: 13; abundance: many; d_gene: -; j_gene: TRBJ1-6; CDR3nt: TGTGCCAGCAGTGTATGGACAGATTCACCCCTCCACTTT; CDR3aa: CASSVWTDSPLHF
v_gene: TRBV20-1; len: 15; abundance: few; d_gene: TRBD2; j_gene: TRBJ2-3; CDR3nt: TGCAGTGCTAGCCTCCTGAGCGGGAGGGCAGATACGCAGTATTTT; CDR3aa: CSASLLSGRADTQYF
v_gene: TRBV10-3; len: 13; abundance: few; d_gene: -; j_gene: TRBJ1-5; CDR3nt: TGTGCCATCAATCCGGGGATCGATCAGCCCCAGCATTTT; CDR3aa: CAINPGIDQPQHF
v_gene: TRBV5-1; len: 13; abundance: -; d_gene: TRBD2; j_gene: TRBJ2-7; CDR3nt: TGCGCCAGCAGCTTGGAGGCGGGAGGGGAGCAGTACTTC; CDR3aa: CASSLEAGGEQYF
v_gene: TRBV7-2; len: 13; abundance: many; d_gene: TRBD2; j_gene: TRBJ2-7; CDR3nt: TGCGCCAGCAGCCGCGGGAGCTCCTACGAGCAGTACTTC; CDR3aa: CASSRGSSYEQYF
v_gene: TRBV5-6; len: 12; abundance: -; d_gene: -; j_gene: TRBJ2-1; CDR3nt: TGTGCCAGCAACTGGTTCGCGGATGAGCAGTTCTTC; CDR3aa: CASNWFADEQFF
v_gene: TRBV6-5; len: 15; abundance: -; d_gene: TRBD2; j_gene: TRBJ2-1; CDR3nt: TGTGCCAGCAGTTACTCGAGACTAGCGGGCAATGAGCAGTTCTTC; CDR3aa: CASSYSRLAGNEQFF
v_gene: TRBV30; len: 11; abundance: -; d_gene: -; j_gene: TRBJ2-3; CDR3nt: TGTGCCTGGAGCCCGGGAGAAACGCAGTATTTT; CDR3aa: CAWSPGETQYF
v_gene: TRBV20-1; len: 18; abundance: -; d_gene: -; j_gene: TRBJ2-1; CDR3nt: TGCAGTGCTAGAGATAGGCGACAGGGGACTAAAGGAGCGAATGAGCAGTTCTTC; CDR3aa: CSARDRRQGTKGANEQFF
v_gene: TRBV5-1; len: 15; abundance: -; d_gene: -; j_gene: TRBJ2-1; CDR3nt: TGCGCCAGCAGCCGTGACCCTGCCCCCTACAATGAGCAGTTCTTC; CDR3aa: CASSRDPAPYNEQFF
v_gene: TRBV7-2; len: 14; abundance: many; d_gene: -; j_gene: TRBJ2-4; CDR3nt: TGTGCCAGCAGCTGGGGGCTAGCCAAAAACATTCAGTACTTC; CDR3aa: CASSWGLAKNIQYF
v_gene: TRBV19; len: 13; abundance: few; d_gene: -; j_gene: TRBJ2-3; CDR3nt: TGTGCCAGTAGTCCCCGGCCGACTAATACGCAGTATTTT; CDR3aa: CASSPRPTNTQYF
v_gene: TRBV5-4; len: 18; abundance: -; d_gene: -; j_gene: TRBJ2-1; CDR3nt: TGTGCCAGCAGCTTGGCCGGTAGGAGTGGACAGAGATCCAATGAGCAGTTCTTC; CDR3aa: CASSLAGRSGQRSNEQFF
v_gene: TRBV20-1; len: 19; abundance: few; d_gene: TRBD2; j_gene: TRBJ2-7; CDR3nt: TGCAGTGCTAGAGATTATGTTAACGTAGGGACTAGTGTTGGCTACGAGCAGTACTTC; CDR3aa: CSARDYVNVGTSVGYEQYF
v_gene: TRBV5-1; len: 15; abundance: many; d_gene: TRBD2; j_gene: TRBJ2-7; CDR3nt: TGCGCCAGCAGCATAGGCGGGAGGGCCTCCTACGAGCAGTACTTC; CDR3aa: CASSIGGRASYEQYF
v_gene: TRBV12-3/TRBV12-4; len: 17; abundance: many; d_gene: -; j_gene: TRBJ2-6; CDR3nt: TGTGCCAGCAGTTGGGGGGTACAGGGTTCTGGGGCCAACGTCCTGACTTTC; CDR3aa: CASSWGVQGSGANVLTF
v_gene: TRBV7-6; len: 15; abundance: few; d_gene: TRBD2; j_gene: TRBJ2-3; CDR3nt: TGTGCCAGCAGCTTACTTAGCGGGGCGGATAGGGCGCAGTATTTT; CDR3aa: CASSLLSGADRAQYF
v_gene: TRBV6-5; len: 15; abundance: many; d_gene: -; j_gene: TRBJ1-1; CDR3nt: TGTGCCAGCAGTTACCAGCCTGGGGGGCACACTGAAGCTTTCTTT; CDR3aa: CASSYQPGGHTEAFF
v_gene: TRBV7-9; len: 15; abundance: -; d_gene: -; j_gene: TRBJ2-1; CDR3nt: TGTGCCAGCAGCCCTCTTATTTTCTCCTACAATGAGCAGTTCTTC; CDR3aa: CASSPLIFSYNEQFF
v_gene: TRBV7-2; len: 15; abundance: few; d_gene: -; j_gene: TRBJ1-2; CDR3nt: TGTGCCAGCAGCTTTCCGTTCACTCCGACTCATGGCTACACCTTC; CDR3aa: CASSFPFTPTHGYTF
v_gene: TRBV29-1; len: 14; abundance: few; d_gene: -; j_gene: TRBJ1-1; CDR3nt: TGCAGCGTTACCCCAGGGGCGGGAAACACTGAAGCTTTCTTT; CDR3aa: CSVTPGAGNTEAFF
v_gene: TRBV29-1; len: 12; abundance: many; d_gene: -; j_gene: TRBJ2-2; CDR3nt: TGCAGTTACCGGGCGATCACCGGGGAGCTGTTTTTT; CDR3aa: CSYRAITGELFF
v_gene: TRBV7-6; len: 15; abundance: few; d_gene: -; j_gene: TRBJ2-6; CDR3nt: TGTGCCAGCAGCCTACAATTCCCTGGGGCCAACGTCCTGACTTTC; CDR3aa: CASSLQFPGANVLTF
v_gene: TRBV3-1; len: 13; abundance: few; d_gene: TRBD2; j_gene: TRBJ2-7; CDR3nt: TGTGCCAGCAGCCACCCGGGACTAGCGGTTCTAGACTTC; CDR3aa: CASSHPGLAVLDF
v_gene: TRBV14; len: 14; abundance: few; d_gene: -; j_gene: TRBJ2-5; CDR3nt: TGTGCCAGCAGCCAAGGGGGGTACCAAGAGACCCAGTACTTC; CDR3aa: CASSQGGYQETQYF
v_gene: TRBV4-2; len: 12; abundance: many; d_gene: -; j_gene: TRBJ2-7; CDR3nt: TGTGCCAGCAGAGGGGGGATCTACGAGCAGTACTTC; CDR3aa: CASRGGIYEQYF
v_gene: TRBV12-3/TRBV12-4; len: 14; abundance: many; d_gene: -; j_gene: TRBJ1-1; CDR3nt: TGTGCCAGCAGGAGGGAATCACTGAACACTGAAGCTTTCTTT; CDR3aa: CASRRESLNTEAFF